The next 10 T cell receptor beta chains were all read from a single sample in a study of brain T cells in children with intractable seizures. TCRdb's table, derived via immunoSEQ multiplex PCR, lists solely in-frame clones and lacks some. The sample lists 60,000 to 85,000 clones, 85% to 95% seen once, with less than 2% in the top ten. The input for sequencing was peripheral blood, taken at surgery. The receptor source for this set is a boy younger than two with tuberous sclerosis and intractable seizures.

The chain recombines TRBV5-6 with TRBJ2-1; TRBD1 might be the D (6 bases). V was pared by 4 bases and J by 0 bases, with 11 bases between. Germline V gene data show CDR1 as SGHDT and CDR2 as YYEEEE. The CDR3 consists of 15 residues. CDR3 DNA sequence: TGTGCCAGCAGCACATGGACAGACTCCTACAATGAGCAGTTCTTC. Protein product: CASSTWTDSYNEQFF.

CDR3 sequence: CATSDPTGVKHDNEQFF. The CDR3, as DNA: TGTGCCACCAGTGACCCGACAGGGGTGAAACACGACAATGAGCAGTTCTTC. The chain combines TRBV24-1 with TRBJ2-1, with TRBD1 matching over 8 bases. CDR3 length equals 17 residues. J was trimmed by 5 bases and V by 4 bases; bases with no gene match: 12. Germline CDR1 KGHDR, CDR2 SFDVKD.

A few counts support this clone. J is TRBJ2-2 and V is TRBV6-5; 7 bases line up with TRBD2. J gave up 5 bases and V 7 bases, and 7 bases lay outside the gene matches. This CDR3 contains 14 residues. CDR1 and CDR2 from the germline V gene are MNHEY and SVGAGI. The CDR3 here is CASTRGRRTGELFF. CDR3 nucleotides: TGTGCCAGCACCCGCGGGAGAAGGACCGGGGAGCTGTTTTTT.

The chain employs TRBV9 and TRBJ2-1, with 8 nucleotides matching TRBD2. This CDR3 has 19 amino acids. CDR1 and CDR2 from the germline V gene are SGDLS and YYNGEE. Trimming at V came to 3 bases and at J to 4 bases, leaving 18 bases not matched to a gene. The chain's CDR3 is CASSAGGLRSGSKYNEQFF. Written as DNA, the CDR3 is TGTGCCAGCAGCGCGGGTGGCCTGCGCAGCGGGAGTAAGTACAATGAGCAGTTCTTC.

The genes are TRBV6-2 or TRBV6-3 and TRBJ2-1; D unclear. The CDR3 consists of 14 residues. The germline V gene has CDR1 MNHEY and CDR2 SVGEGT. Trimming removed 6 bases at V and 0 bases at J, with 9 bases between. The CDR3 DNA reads TGTGCCAGCAGCACGATCTACTCCTACAATGAGCAGTTCTTC. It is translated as CASSTIYSYNEQFF.

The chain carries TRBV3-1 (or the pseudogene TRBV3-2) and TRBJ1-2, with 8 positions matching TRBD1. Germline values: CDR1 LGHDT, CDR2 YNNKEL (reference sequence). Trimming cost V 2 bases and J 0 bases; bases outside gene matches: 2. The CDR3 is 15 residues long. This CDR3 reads CASSQSTGANYGYTF. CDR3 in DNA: TGTGCCAGCAGCCAATCGACAGGGGCTAACTATGGCTACACCTTC.

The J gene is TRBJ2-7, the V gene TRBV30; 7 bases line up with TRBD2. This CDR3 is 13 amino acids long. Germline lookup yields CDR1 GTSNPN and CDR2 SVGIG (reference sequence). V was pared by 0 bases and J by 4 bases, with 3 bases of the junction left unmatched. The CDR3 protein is CAWSVGGDYEQYF. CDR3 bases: TGTGCCTGGAGTGTTGGGGGGGATTACGAGCAGTACTTC.

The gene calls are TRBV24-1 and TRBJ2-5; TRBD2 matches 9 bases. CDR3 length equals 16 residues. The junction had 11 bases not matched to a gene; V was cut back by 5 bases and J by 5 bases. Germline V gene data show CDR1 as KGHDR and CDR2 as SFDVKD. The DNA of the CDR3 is TGTGCCACCAGTGGAGGTAGCGGGAGTATAGGGGAGACCCAGTACTTC. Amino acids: CATSGGSGSIGETQYF.

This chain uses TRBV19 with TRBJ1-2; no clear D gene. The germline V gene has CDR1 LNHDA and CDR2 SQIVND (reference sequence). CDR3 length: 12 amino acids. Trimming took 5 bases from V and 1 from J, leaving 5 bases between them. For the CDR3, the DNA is TGTGCCAGTAGTTTCGATAACTATGGCTACACCTTC. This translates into CASSFDNYGYTF.

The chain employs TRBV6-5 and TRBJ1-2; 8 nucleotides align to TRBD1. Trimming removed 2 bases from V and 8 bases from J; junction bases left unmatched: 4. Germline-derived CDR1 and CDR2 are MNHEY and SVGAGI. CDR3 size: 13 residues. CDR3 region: CASSYQGAGGYTF. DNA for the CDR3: TGTGCCAGCAGTTACCAGGGGGCGGGCGGCTACACCTTC.